The present TCR beta chain was sequenced within a study of blood T cell repertoires in COVID-19. Study details: Acute and convalescent COVID-19 specimens originated in the United States, Italy and Spain. Nucleic acid was either cDNA or gDNA, and it came from T cells, B-cell-depleted T cells, or PBMCs.

In the original processing: Scientists estimated how many nucleated cells there were by amplifying reference gene primers. Method: immunoSEQ multiplex PCR; TCRdb's copy keeps in-frame clones and lacks some. The V and J calls and the clone size are those of that table, but D and trimming were determined from the DNA. The sample includes approximately 170,000 clones, 81% of them seen just once. Sequencing was carried out using peripheral blood. This sequence was found in a man in his sixties with active or convalescent COVID-19.

CDR3 nucleotide sequence: TGTGCCAGCAGCACCGCTTTTCGGAGCTCCTATAATTCACCCCTCCACTTT. As protein: CASSTAFRSSYNSPLHF. V and J are TRBV28 and TRBJ1-6; D not certain. Trimming took off 6 bases at V and 0 bases at J, with 15 bases between the two ends. Germline V gene sequence: CDR1 MDHEN, CDR2 SYDVKM. CDR3 length: 17 amino acids.